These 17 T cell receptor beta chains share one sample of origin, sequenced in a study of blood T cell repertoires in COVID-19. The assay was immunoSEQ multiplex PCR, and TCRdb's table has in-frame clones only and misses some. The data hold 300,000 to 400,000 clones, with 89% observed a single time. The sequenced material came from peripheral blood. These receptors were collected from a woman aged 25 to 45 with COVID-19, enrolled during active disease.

The CDR3: CASRTTGISTEAFF. The CDR3 nucleotides read TGTGCCAGCAGGACGACAGGGATTTCAACTGAAGCTTTCTTT. The chain carries TRBV6-5 and TRBJ1-1, with 7 bases lining up with TRBD1. V lost 6 bases to trimming and J lost 5 bases; unmatched junction nucleotides: 9. Germline V lookup: CDR1 MNHEY, CDR2 SVGAGI. This CDR3 has 14 amino acids.

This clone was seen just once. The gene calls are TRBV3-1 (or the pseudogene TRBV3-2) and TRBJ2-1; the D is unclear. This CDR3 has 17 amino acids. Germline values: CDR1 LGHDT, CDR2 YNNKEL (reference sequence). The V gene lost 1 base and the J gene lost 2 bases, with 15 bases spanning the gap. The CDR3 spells CASSQGSTTLTYNEQFF. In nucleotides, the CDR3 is TGTGCCAGCAGCCAAGGGTCCACTACCTTAACCTACAATGAGCAGTTCTTC.

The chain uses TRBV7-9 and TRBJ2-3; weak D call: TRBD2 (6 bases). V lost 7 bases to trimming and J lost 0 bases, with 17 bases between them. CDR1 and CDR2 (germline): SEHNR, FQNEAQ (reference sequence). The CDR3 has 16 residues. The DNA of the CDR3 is TGTGCCAGCAACCAACCGCGGGGTGGTAGCACAGATACGCAGTATTTT. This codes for CASNQPRGGSTDTQYF.

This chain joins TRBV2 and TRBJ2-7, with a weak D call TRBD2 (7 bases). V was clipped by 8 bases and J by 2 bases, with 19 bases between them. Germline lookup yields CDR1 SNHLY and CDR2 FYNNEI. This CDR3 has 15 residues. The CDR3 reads CASLGGDLKPYEQYV. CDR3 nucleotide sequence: TGTGCCAGCTTAGGGGGGGATCTTAAACCCTACGAGCAGTACGTC.

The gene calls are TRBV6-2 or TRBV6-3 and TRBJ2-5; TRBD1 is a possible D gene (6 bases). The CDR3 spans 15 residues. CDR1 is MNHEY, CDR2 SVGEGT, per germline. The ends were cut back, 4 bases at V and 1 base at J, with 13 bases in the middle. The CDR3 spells CASSWAGTLQETQYF. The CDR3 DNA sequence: TGTGCCAGCAGTTGGGCCGGGACACTCCAAGAGACCCAGTACTTC.

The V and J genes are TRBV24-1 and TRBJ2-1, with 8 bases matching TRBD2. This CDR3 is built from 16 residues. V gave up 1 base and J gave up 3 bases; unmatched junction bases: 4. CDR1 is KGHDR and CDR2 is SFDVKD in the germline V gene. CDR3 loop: CATSDLREGRYNEQFF. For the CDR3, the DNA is TGTGCCACCAGTGATTTACGGGAGGGCCGCTACAATGAGCAGTTCTTC.

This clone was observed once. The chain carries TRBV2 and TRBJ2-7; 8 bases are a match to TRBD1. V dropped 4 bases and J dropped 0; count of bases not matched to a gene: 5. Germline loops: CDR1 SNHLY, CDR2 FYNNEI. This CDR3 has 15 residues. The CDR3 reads CASSVRQGSSYEQYF. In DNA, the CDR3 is TGTGCCAGCAGTGTTCGACAGGGGAGCTCCTACGAGCAGTACTTC.

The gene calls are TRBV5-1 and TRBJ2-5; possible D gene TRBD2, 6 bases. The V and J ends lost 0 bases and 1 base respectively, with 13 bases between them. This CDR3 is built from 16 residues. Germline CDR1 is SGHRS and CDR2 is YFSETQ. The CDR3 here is CASSLGGSGIQETQYF. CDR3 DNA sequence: TGCGCCAGCAGCTTGGGAGGTAGCGGCATCCAAGAGACCCAGTACTTC.

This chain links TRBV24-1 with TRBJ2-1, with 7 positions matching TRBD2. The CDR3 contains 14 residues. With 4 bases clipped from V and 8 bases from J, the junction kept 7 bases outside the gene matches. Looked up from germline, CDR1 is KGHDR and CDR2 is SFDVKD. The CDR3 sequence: CATSEPRLAHEQFF. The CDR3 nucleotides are TGTGCCACCAGTGAGCCCAGACTAGCCCATGAGCAGTTCTTC.

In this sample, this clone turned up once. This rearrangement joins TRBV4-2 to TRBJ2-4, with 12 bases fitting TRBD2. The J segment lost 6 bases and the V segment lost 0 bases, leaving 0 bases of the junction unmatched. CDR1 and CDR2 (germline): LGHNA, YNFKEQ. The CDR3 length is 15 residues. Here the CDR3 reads CASSQELAGGNIQYF. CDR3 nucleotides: TGTGCCAGCAGCCAAGAACTAGCGGGGGGAAACATTCAGTACTTC.

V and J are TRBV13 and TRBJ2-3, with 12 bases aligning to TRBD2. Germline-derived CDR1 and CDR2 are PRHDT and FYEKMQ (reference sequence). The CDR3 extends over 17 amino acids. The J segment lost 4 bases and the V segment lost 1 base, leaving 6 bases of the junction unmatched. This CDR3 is CASSLARTSGVSDTQYF. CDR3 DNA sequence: TGTGCCAGCAGCTTAGCGAGGACTAGCGGGGTTTCAGATACGCAGTATTTT.

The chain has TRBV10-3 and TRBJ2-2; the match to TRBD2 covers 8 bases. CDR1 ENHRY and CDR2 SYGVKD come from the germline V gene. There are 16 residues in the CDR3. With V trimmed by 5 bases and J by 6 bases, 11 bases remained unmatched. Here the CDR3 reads CAISLLGGAIAGELFF. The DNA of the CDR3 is TGTGCCATCAGTCTCCTCGGGGGGGCGATAGCCGGGGAGCTGTTTTTT.

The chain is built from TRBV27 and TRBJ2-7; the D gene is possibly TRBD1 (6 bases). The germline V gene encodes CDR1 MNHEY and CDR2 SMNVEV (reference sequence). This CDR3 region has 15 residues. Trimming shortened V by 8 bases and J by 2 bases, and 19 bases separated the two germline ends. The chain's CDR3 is CASGRAGTNAYEQYF. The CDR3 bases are TGTGCCAGCGGAAGGGCCGGGACAAACGCCTACGAGCAGTACTTC.

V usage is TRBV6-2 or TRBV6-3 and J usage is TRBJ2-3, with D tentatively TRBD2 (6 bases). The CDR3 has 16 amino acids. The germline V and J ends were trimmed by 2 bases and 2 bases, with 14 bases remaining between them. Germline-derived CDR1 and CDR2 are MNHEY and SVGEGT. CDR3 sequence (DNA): TGTGCCAGCAGTTACGGGGCGGGACGGTACACAGATACGCAGTATTTT. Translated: CASSYGAGRYTDTQYF.

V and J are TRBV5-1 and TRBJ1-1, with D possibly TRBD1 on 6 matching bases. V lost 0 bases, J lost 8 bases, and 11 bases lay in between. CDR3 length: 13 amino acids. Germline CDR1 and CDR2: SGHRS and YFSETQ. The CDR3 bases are TGCGCCAGCAGCTTGGCCGGGGGGGCGGAAGCTTTCTTT. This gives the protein CASSLAGGAEAFF.

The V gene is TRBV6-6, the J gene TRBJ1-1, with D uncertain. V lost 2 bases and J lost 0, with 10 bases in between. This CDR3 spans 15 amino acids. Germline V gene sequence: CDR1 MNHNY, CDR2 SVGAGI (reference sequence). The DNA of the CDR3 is TGTGCCAGCAGTTACGCTCAACAGCTGAACACTGAAGCTTTCTTT. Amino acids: CASSYAQQLNTEAFF.

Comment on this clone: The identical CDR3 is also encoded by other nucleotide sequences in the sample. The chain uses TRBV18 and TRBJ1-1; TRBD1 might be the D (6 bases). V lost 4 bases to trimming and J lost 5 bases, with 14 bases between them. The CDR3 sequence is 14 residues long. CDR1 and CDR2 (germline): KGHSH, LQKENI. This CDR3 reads CASSRDTRNTEAFF. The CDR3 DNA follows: TGTGCCAGCTCACGGGACACCCGAAATACTGAAGCTTTCTTT. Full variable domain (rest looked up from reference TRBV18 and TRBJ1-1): NAGVMQNPRHLVRRRGQEARLRCSPMKGHSHVYWYRQLPEEGLKFMVYLQKENIIDESGMPKERFSAEFPKEGPSILRIQQVVRGDSAAYFCASSRDTRNTEAFFGQGTRLTVV.